Listed below are T cell receptor beta chains from one sample, sequenced in a study of cytomegalovirus exposure and HLA in healthy donors. Here immunoSEQ multiplex PCR was the method, and the copy in TCRdb shows in-frame clones only, minus some. This sample has 85,000 to 100,000 clones, with around four fifths found just once. The sample taken for sequencing was PBMCs. The receptors derive from a woman aged 40 to 55 in good health and CMV-seronegative. CDR3s include the opening cysteine and the closing phenylalanine or tryptophan. D genes are given only for firm matches. Only part of the rows carry a size: once, few, many, or a class if the clone is expanded.

J: TRBJ1-2; D: .; V: TRBV7-3; size: few; CDR3: CASSLGGRADGYTF; DNA: TGTGCCAGCAGCTTAGGGGGGAGGGCGGATGGCTACACCTTC
J: TRBJ1-2; D: TRBD1; V: TRBV2; size: .; CDR3: CASSAGGANYGYTF; DNA: TGTGCCAGCAGTGCAGGGGGAGCTAACTATGGCTACACCTTC
J: TRBJ1-2; D: .; V: TRBV2; size: once; CDR3: CASRRVQNYGYTF; DNA: TGTGCCAGCAGGAGGGTCCAGAACTATGGCTACACCTTC
J: TRBJ2-5; D: .; V: TRBV7-6; size: .; CDR3: CASSHASETQYF; DNA: TGTGCCAGCAGCCACGCGAGCGAGACCCAGTACTTC
J: TRBJ1-5; D: TRBD1; V: TRBV19; size: .; CDR3: CASRVPRTGNGNQPQHF; DNA: TGTGCCAGTAGAGTCCCCAGGACAGGGAACGGCAATCAGCCCCAGCATTTT
J: TRBJ1-2; D: TRBD1; V: TRBV6-6; size: .; CDR3: CASRPGGLTNYGYTF; DNA: TGTGCCAGCAGACCAGGGGGGCTAACTAACTATGGCTACACCTTC
J: TRBJ1-2; D: .; V: TRBV19; size: .; CDR3: CASSIDRVYGYTF; DNA: TGTGCCAGTAGTATAGATCGGGTCTATGGCTACACCTTC
J: TRBJ2-1; D: TRBD2; V: TRBV7-9; size: .; CDR3: CASSWGSGGNNEQFF; DNA: TGTGCCAGCAGCTGGGGGAGCGGGGGAAACAATGAGCAGTTCTTC
J: TRBJ1-1; D: .; V: TRBV7-8; size: .; CDR3: CASSLAQGPNTEAFF; DNA: TGTGCCAGCAGCTTAGCGCAGGGGCCCAACACTGAAGCTTTCTTT
J: TRBJ2-7; D: TRBD2; V: TRBV27; size: .; CDR3: CASSYSGGPAYEQYF; DNA: TGTGCCAGCAGTTACTCGGGGGGGCCAGCCTACGAGCAGTACTTC
J: TRBJ2-7; D: .; V: TRBV27; size: .; CDR3: CASRETRSSYEQYF; DNA: TGTGCCAGCAGGGAAACAAGGAGCTCCTACGAGCAGTACTTC
J: TRBJ2-5; D: .; V: TRBV27; size: .; CDR3: CASSLGPGVATQYF; DNA: TGTGCCAGCAGTTTAGGGCCAGGGGTTGCGACCCAGTACTTC
J: TRBJ1-1; D: .; V: TRBV2; size: .; CDR3: CASTRTPEAFF; DNA: TGTGCCAGCACCCGTACACCTGAAGCTTTCTTT
J: TRBJ2-3; D: TRBD1; V: TRBV7-9; size: .; CDR3: CASSLAPGGWSGTDTQYF; DNA: TGTGCCAGCAGCTTAGCCCCAGGGGGATGGTCTGGCACAGATACGCAGTATTTT
J: TRBJ1-4; D: .; V: TRBV5-1; size: .; CDR3: CASSHGPAAGEKLFF; DNA: TGCGCCAGCAGCCACGGACCCGCAGCGGGTGAAAAACTGTTTTTT
J: TRBJ2-5; D: TRBD1; V: TRBV30; size: .; CDR3: CAWGTGRAQYF; DNA: TGTGCCTGGGGGACAGGGAGGGCCCAGTACTTC
J: TRBJ2-7; D: TRBD2; V: TRBV5-6; size: once; CDR3: CASSLPAGGTSYVQYF; DNA: TGTGCCAGCAGCTTGCCGGCGGGGGGCACTTCCTACGTGCAGTACTTC
J: TRBJ2-6; D: .; V: TRBV29-1; size: .; CDR3: CSVEQGINVLTF; DNA: TGCAGCGTTGAACAGGGTATCAACGTCCTGACTTTC
J: TRBJ1-1; D: .; V: TRBV7-6; size: .; CDR3: CASSLGQGGEAFF; DNA: TGTGCCAGCAGCTTAGGGCAGGGTGGTGAAGCTTTCTTT
J: TRBJ1-2; D: .; V: TRBV10-3; size: .; CDR3: CAISEDRSPYYGYTF; DNA: TGTGCCATCAGTGAGGACCGGAGCCCTTACTATGGCTACACCTTC
J: TRBJ1-4; D: TRBD1; V: TRBV5-1; size: .; CDR3: CASSLDRGPRRGEKLFF; DNA: TGCGCCAGCAGTCTGGACAGGGGACCCCGTCGGGGTGAAAAACTGTTTTTT
J: TRBJ1-5; D: .; V: TRBV19; size: few; CDR3: CASSMTGNSNQPQHF; DNA: TGTGCCAGTAGTATGACGGGGAATAGCAATCAGCCCCAGCATTTT
J: TRBJ1-1; D: TRBD1; V: TRBV18; size: .; CDR3: CASSQRTGGLGTEAFF; DNA: TGTGCCAGCTCCCAGAGGACAGGGGGCTTGGGCACTGAAGCTTTCTTT
J: TRBJ1-5; D: .; V: TRBV29-1; size: .; CDR3: CSVEETQGLPQHF; DNA: TGCAGCGTTGAAGAAACCCAGGGCTTGCCCCAGCATTTT
J: TRBJ1-1; D: .; V: TRBV5-4; size: .; CDR3: CASSLASANPRTEAFF; DNA: TGTGCCAGCAGCTTGGCCTCCGCTAACCCGAGGACTGAAGCTTTCTTT
J: TRBJ2-3; D: TRBD2; V: TRBV5-1; size: .; CDR3: CASSFSGGAGGTDTQYF; DNA: TGCGCCAGCAGCTTTAGCGGGGGGGCCGGTGGCACAGATACGCAGTATTTT
J: TRBJ2-1; D: TRBD1; V: TRBV19; size: .; CDR3: CASSRQGAYEQFF; DNA: TGTGCCAGTAGTAGGCAGGGGGCTTACGAGCAGTTCTTC
J: TRBJ2-7; D: .; V: TRBV25-1; size: .; CDR3: CASSQAGFSYEQYF; DNA: TGTGCCAGCAGTCAGGCAGGATTTTCCTACGAGCAGTACTTC
J: TRBJ1-5; D: .; V: TRBV4-1; size: .; CDR3: CASSQVPSRERDQPQHF; DNA: TGCGCCAGCAGCCAAGTACCCTCCAGGGAAAGGGATCAGCCCCAGCATTTT
J: TRBJ1-2; D: .; V: TRBV7-8; size: .; CDR3: CASSVQDNYGYTF; DNA: TGTGCCAGCAGCGTACAGGATAACTATGGCTACACCTTC
J: TRBJ2-5; D: TRBD2; V: TRBV5-1; size: .; CDR3: CASSPGGGLSRETQYF; DNA: TGCGCCAGCAGCCCGGGAGGGGGACTAAGTAGGGAGACCCAGTACTTC
J: TRBJ2-5; D: .; V: TRBV19; size: .; CDR3: CASSSTRGETQYF; DNA: TGTGCCAGTAGCTCCACAAGAGGGGAGACCCAGTACTTC
J: TRBJ2-7; D: TRBD1; V: TRBV4-3; size: .; CDR3: CASSRATGEGSYEQYF; DNA: TGCGCCAGCAGCCGAGCGACAGGGGAAGGCTCCTACGAGCAGTACTTC
J: TRBJ1-2; D: .; V: TRBV6-6; size: .; CDR3: CASSSRDSPGYGYTF; DNA: TGTGCCAGCAGTTCCCGGGACTCCCCGGGGTATGGCTACACCTTC
J: TRBJ2-1; D: .; V: TRBV5-4; size: .; CDR3: CASTQSLGRVNEQFF; DNA: TGTGCCAGCACCCAAAGCCTCGGCAGGGTCAATGAGCAGTTCTTC
J: TRBJ2-4; D: .; V: TRBV6-1; size: .; CDR3: CASSEGLGVAKNIQYF; DNA: TGTGCCAGCAGTGAAGGGCTAGGGGTGGCCAAAAACATTCAGTACTTC
J: TRBJ1-3; D: .; V: TRBV6-4; size: .; CDR3: CASSGRGRENTIYF; DNA: TGTGCCAGCAGTGGGAGGGGCAGGGAAAACACCATATATTTT